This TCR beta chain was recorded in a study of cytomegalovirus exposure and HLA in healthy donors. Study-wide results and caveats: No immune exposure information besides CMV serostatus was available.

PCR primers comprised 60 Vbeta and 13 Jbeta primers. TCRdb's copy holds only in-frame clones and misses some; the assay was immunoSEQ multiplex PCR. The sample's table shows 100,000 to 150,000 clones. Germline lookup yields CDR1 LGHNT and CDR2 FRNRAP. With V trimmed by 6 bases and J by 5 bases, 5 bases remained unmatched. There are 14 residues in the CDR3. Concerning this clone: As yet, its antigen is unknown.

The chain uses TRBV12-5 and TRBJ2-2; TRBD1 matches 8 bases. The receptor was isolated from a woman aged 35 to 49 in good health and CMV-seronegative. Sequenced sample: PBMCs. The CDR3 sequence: CASGRTGRTGELFF. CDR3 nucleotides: TGTGCTAGTGGGCGGACAGGGAGGACCGGGGAGCTGTTTTTT.